Following are 13 T cell receptor beta chains from one sample sequenced in a study of blood T cells in healthy people across ages. Alongside a J-beta primer mix, a sample-barcoded 5' primer served in a second PCR lasting about 6 to 11 cycles. TCRdb analysed the 5' RACE reads with MiXCR anew, one entry per CDR3 protein. The table lists some 1.8 million distinct CDR3 sequences, about two fifths of them singletons. Material: blood. The receptors originated from a human donor in good health.

This clonotype was picked up a small number of times. V is TRBV7-9 and J is TRBJ1-2; 8 bases match TRBD1. CDR1 and CDR2 from the germline V gene are SEHNR and FQNEAQ (reference sequence). This CDR3 has 16 amino acids. V shed 0 bases, J shed 5 bases, and the junction held 8 bases outside the gene matches. The CDR3 is CASSLARQGAIYGYTF. The CDR3 nucleotides are TGTGCCAGCAGCTTAGCGAGGCAGGGGGCGATTTATGGCTACACCTTC. Full variable domain (rest looked up from reference TRBV7-9 and TRBJ1-2): DTGVSQNPRHKITKRGQNVTFRCDPISEHNRLYWYRQTLGQGPEFLTYFQNEAQLEKSRLLSDRFSAERPKGSFSTLEIQRTEQGDSAMYLCASSLARQGAIYGYTFGSGTRLTVV.

V and J are TRBV11-2 and TRBJ2-3; D is undetermined. This CDR3 spans 13 amino acids. Germline CDR1 reads SGHAT; CDR2 reads FQNNGV. V lost 5 bases and J lost 6, with 12 bases in between. The CDR3 DNA reads as TGTGCCAGCAGCCCCCGGTTTGAGGATACGCAGTATTTT. Protein: CASSPRFEDTQYF.

In its sample, this clonotype was seen a few times. The chain couples TRBV15 to TRBJ2-2, with D perhaps matching TRBD2 (6 bases). Deletions cut 0 bases from V and 6 bases from J, with 14 bases between. Germline V gives CDR1 LNHNV, CDR2 YYDKDF (reference sequence). The CDR3 has 16 residues. In nucleotides, the CDR3 is TGTGCCACCAGCAGAGATTATGGGGGGAGAGCCGGGGAGCTGTTTTTT. Translated, it gives CATSRDYGGRAGELFF.

As DNA, the CDR3 is TGCAGCGCAGGACGGTCCTATGGCTACACCTTC. Translated, it gives CSAGRSYGYTF. The rearrangement uses TRBV29-1 and TRBJ1-2; no clear D. Germline values: CDR1 SQVTM, CDR2 ANQGSEA. Deletions cut 7 bases from V and 4 bases from J, with 10 bases between. This CDR3 region has 11 residues.

Concerning this clonotype: Mismatch with germline at one junction end may stem from a read error. The V gene is TRBV5-1, the J gene TRBJ1-4, with D perhaps TRBD1 (5 bases). Germline CDR1 reads SGHRS; CDR2 reads YFSETQ. The CDR3 is 14 residues long. CDR3 bases: TGCGCCAGCAACTTGTTGCAGGGAGCAGAAAAACTGTTTTTT. Translating it yields CASNLLQGAEKLFF.

The gene calls are TRBV6-5 and TRBJ1-2, with 9 bases identical to TRBD1. V shed 7 bases and J 2 bases; nucleotides not matched to a gene: 8. Per the germline V gene, CDR1 is MNHEY and CDR2 is SVGAGI. This CDR3 is built from 15 residues. CDR3 loop: CASTLRQGENYGYTF. The CDR3 bases are TGTGCCAGCACCTTACGACAGGGGGAAAACTATGGCTACACCTTC.

This clonotype has more than one count but fewer than ten. The chain couples TRBV10-3 to TRBJ2-1; no reliable D call. The V end was cut by 6 bases, the J end by 10 bases, with 13 bases between. The CDR3 runs to 12 residues. The germline CDR1 and CDR2 sequences are ENHRY and SYGVKD. CDR3 loop: CAIRDLFGEQFF. CDR3 DNA sequence: TGTGCCATCAGGGACCTGTTTGGGGAGCAGTTCTTC.

The chain joins TRBV7-9 to TRBJ2-7; D unclear. CDR3 length equals 14 residues. The germline V and J ends were trimmed by 6 bases and 2 bases, with 14 bases remaining between them. Looked up from germline, CDR1 is SEHNR and CDR2 is FQNEAQ (reference sequence). The CDR3 DNA reads as TGTGCCAGCAGTTCGACTGGCAACCCCTACGAGCAGTACTTC. It yields the protein CASSSTGNPYEQYF.

This chain joins TRBV3-1 and TRBJ1-2, with D possibly being TRBD1 (5 bases). The length of the CDR3 is 14 residues. V was pared by 1 base and J by 9 bases, with 15 bases between. CDR1 is LGHDT, CDR2 YNNKEL, per germline (reference sequence). The CDR3: CASSQGGQGRSYTF. The DNA of the CDR3 is TGTGCCAGCAGCCAAGGAGGGCAGGGTAGGAGCTACACCTTC.

J is TRBJ1-6 and V is TRBV6-2 or TRBV6-3; D is undetermined. The V end was cut by 1 base, the J end by 7 bases, with 14 bases between. The germline gives CDR1 MNHEY, CDR2 SVGEGT. This CDR3 spans 16 amino acids. The CDR3 sequence: CASSYFLTEPNSPLHF. CDR3 nucleotides: TGTGCCAGCAGTTACTTCCTTACCGAACCCAATTCACCCCTCCACTTT.

The CDR3 loop reads CASSHVAGEAFF. The CDR3 DNA follows: TGTGCCAGCAGTCACGTGGCAGGAGAAGCTTTCTTT. The chain carries TRBV27 and TRBJ1-1; D not resolved. Germline lookup yields CDR1 MNHEY and CDR2 SMNVEV (reference sequence). This CDR3 is built from 12 residues. V gave up 5 bases and J gave up 8 bases, with 12 bases separating them.

There are a few counts of this clonotype. This chain links TRBV24-1 with TRBJ1-5; D might be TRBD1 (5 bases). This CDR3 contains 14 residues. Germline CDR1 is KGHDR and CDR2 is SFDVKD. V was trimmed by 3 bases and J by 5 bases, leaving 10 bases between them. DNA of the CDR3: TGTGCCACCAGTGATCGCCCGACAGATCAGCCCCAGCATTTT. This codes for CATSDRPTDQPQHF.

The chain uses TRBV15 and TRBJ1-6; 7 bases map to TRBD1. V dropped 0 bases and J dropped 9; count of bases not matched to a gene: 11. The CDR3 consists of 17 residues. The germline gives CDR1 LNHNV, CDR2 YYDKDF (reference sequence). CDR3 nucleotides: TGTGCCACCAGCAGAGATATTCGGGTCAGGGGGATTTCACCCCTCCACTTT. Translation: CATSRDIRVRGISPLHF.